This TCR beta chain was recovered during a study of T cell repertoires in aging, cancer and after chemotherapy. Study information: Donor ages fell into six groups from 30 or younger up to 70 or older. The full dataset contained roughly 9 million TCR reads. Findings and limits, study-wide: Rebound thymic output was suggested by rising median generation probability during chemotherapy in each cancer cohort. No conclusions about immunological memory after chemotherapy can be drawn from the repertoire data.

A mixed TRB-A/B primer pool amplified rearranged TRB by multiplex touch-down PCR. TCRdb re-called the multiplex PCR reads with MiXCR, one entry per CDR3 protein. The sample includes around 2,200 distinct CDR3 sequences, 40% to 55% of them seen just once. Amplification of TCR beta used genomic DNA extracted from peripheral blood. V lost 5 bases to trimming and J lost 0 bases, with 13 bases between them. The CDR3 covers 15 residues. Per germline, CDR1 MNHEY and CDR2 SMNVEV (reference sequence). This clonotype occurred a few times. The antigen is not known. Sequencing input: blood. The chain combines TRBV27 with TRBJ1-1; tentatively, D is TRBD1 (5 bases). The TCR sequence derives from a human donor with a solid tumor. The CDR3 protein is CASSLQGTMNTEAFF. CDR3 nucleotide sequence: TGTGCCAGCAGTCTCCAGGGTACAATGAACACTGAAGCTTTCTTT.